Each of the 13 T cell receptor beta chains below was sequenced from the same sample in a study of cytomegalovirus exposure and HLA in healthy donors. The PCR was carried out with 60 Vbeta primers and 13 Jbeta primers. The repertoire was sequenced with immunoSEQ multiplex PCR; TCRdb's copy has only in-frame clones and lacks some. The table shows over 150,000 clones, with approximately 80% occurring only once. The sequencing input was PBMCs. The receptor set was obtained from a woman between 45 and 60 years old in good health and CMV-seronegative.

The rearrangement joins TRBV7-2 to TRBJ2-7; 11 bases map to TRBD2. Germline V gives CDR1 SGHTA, CDR2 FQGNSA. This CDR3 comprises 17 residues. V dropped 1 base and J dropped 4; count of bases not matched to a gene: 9. CDR3 nucleotides: TGTGCCAGCAGCTTAGTGGGCACTAGCGGGGGAAAGTACGAGCAGTACTTC. This encodes CASSLVGTSGGKYEQYF.

This chain links TRBV18 with TRBJ1-1; 8 nucleotides agree with TRBD1. In germline, CDR1 is KGHSH, CDR2 LQKENI. V lost 3 bases and J lost 1; bases outside the gene matches: 16. CDR3 size: 19 residues. CDR3 sequence: CASSPVPQGAKGRNTEAFF. Written as DNA, the CDR3 is TGTGCCAGCTCACCGGTTCCCCAGGGGGCGAAAGGCCGGAACACTGAAGCTTTCTTT.

This sequence joins TRBV7-6 and TRBJ2-3; TRBD1 is a possible D gene (5 bases). This CDR3 comprises 16 residues. The V and J ends lost 2 bases and 0 bases respectively, with 12 bases between them. Germline assignment: CDR1 SGHVS and CDR2 FNYEAQ. The CDR3 is CASSLRQTTSTDTQYF. In DNA, the CDR3 is TGTGCCAGCAGCTTACGACAGACCACTAGCACAGATACGCAGTATTTT. The full variable domain, rest sourced from reference TRBV7-6 and TRBJ2-3, is GAGVSQSPRYKVTKRGQDVALRCDPISGHVSLYWYRQALGQGPEFLTYFNYEAQQDKSGLPNDRFSAERPEGSISTLTIQRTEQRDSAMYRCASSLRQTTSTDTQYFGPGTRLTVL.

This clone has just a few counts. The chain couples TRBV15 to TRBJ1-1; D uncertain. V lost 4 bases and J lost 7, with 16 bases in between. CDR1 is LNHNV and CDR2 is YYDKDF in the germline V gene (reference sequence). The CDR3 sequence is 14 residues long. The CDR3 region is CATSTPGWNGEAFF. Here the CDR3 DNA reads TGTGCCACCAGCACCCCGGGTTGGAACGGTGAAGCTTTCTTT.

V is TRBV5-1 and J is TRBJ1-3, with 7 bases lining up with TRBD1. This CDR3 contains 16 residues. After removal of 4 bases from V and 0 bases from J, the junction contained 7 bases not matched to a gene. Germline V gives CDR1 SGHRS, CDR2 YFSETQ. CDR3 nucleotides: TGCGCCAGCAGCCCTGGGACAGCCATCTCTGGAAACACCATATATTTT. Translation gives CASSPGTAISGNTIYF.

The chain couples TRBV11-3 to TRBJ2-2, with D unresolved. The germline gives CDR1 SGHNT, CDR2 YENEEA. The ends were cut back, 5 bases at V and 6 bases at J, with 7 bases in the middle. The CDR3 is made up of 12 amino acids. CDR3: CASSPTSGELFF. The DNA for the CDR3 is TGTGCCAGCAGCCCCACTTCCGGGGAGCTGTTTTTT.

The chain joins TRBV7-2 to TRBJ2-1; 8 bases are a match to TRBD2. The CDR3 totals 17 residues. V shed 2 bases, J shed 7 bases, and the junction held 13 bases outside the gene matches. The germline gives CDR1 SGHTA, CDR2 FQGNSA. The CDR3 sequence: CASSLKWSGGPRNEQFF. CDR3 nucleotide sequence: TGTGCCAGCAGCTTAAAGTGGAGCGGGGGTCCTAGGAATGAGCAGTTCTTC. The whole variable domain, remainder taken from reference TRBV7-2 and TRBJ2-1, is GAGVSQSPSNKVTEKGKDVELRCDPISGHTALYWYRQSLGQGLEFLIYFQGNSAPDKSGLPSDRFSAERTGGSVSTLTIQRTQQEDSAVYLCASSLKWSGGPRNEQFFGPGTRLTVL.

As DNA, the CDR3 is TGTGCCAGCAGTTTAGTGGGGACTCCAACTAATGAAAAACTGTTTTTT. It specifies CASSLVGTPTNEKLFF. This chain uses TRBV28 with TRBJ1-4, with a tentative D call TRBD1 (5 bases). Germline V lookup: CDR1 MDHEN, CDR2 SYDVKM. There are 16 residues in the CDR3. V lost 2 bases to trimming and J lost 0 bases, with 10 bases between them.

The V and J genes are TRBV4-2 and TRBJ2-7, with TRBD2 identical over 9 bases. CDR3 size: 14 residues. J gave up 3 bases and V 3 bases, and 3 bases lay outside the gene matches. The germline gives CDR1 LGHNA, CDR2 YNFKEQ. CDR3 sequence: CASSQTSGNYEQYF. CDR3 coding DNA: TGTGCCAGCAGCCAGACTAGCGGCAACTACGAGCAGTACTTC.

This rearrangement joins TRBV21-1 to TRBJ2-5; the D call TRBD2 from the table was never checked on the DNA. TRBV21-1 is deemed a pseudogene. This CDR3 contains 14 residues. The CDR3 protein is CASSKVGRWETQYF. DNA for the CDR3: TGTGCCAGCAGCAAAGTTGGGAGGTGGGAGACCCAGTACTTC.

This rearrangement joins TRBV9 to TRBJ2-3, with 8 positions matching TRBD2. After removal of 0 bases from V and 5 bases from J, the junction contained 8 bases not matched to a gene. CDR3 length: 16 residues. Germline CDR1 SGDLS, CDR2 YYNGEE. CDR3 amino acids: CASSVAPRLAGDTQYF. CDR3 DNA sequence: TGTGCCAGCAGCGTAGCCCCGAGGCTAGCGGGAGATACGCAGTATTTT.

CDR3 region: CASSTTTGFDYGYTF. The CDR3 DNA reads as TGTGCCAGCAGCACCACGACAGGGTTCGACTATGGCTACACCTTC. The chain links TRBV11-2 to TRBJ1-2, with 7 bases matching TRBD1. The trim removed 5 bases at V and 3 bases at J, leaving 9 bases unmatched. Germline V CDR1 and CDR2: SGHAT, FQNNGV. The CDR3 is made up of 15 amino acids. Looking up the rest from reference TRBV11-2 and TRBJ1-2 gives the full variable domain: EAGVAQSPRYKIIEKRQSVAFWCNPISGHATLYWYQQILGQGPKLLIQFQNNGVVDDSQLPKDRFSAERLKGVDSTLKIQPAKLEDSAVYLCASSTTTGFDYGYTFGSGTRLTVV.

This chain joins TRBV18 and TRBJ2-6; tentatively, D is TRBD1 (5 bases). The V gene's germline CDR1 is KGHSH and CDR2 LQKENI. The CDR3 length is 13 residues. The V gene lost 8 bases and the J gene lost 0 bases, with 5 bases spanning the gap. The CDR3 nucleotides read TGTGCCAGCACAGGCTCTGGGGCCAACGTCCTGACTTTC. This gives the protein CASTGSGANVLTF.